This TCR beta chain was observed in a study of identical twins. Findings and limits, study-wide: Conclusions were based on cross-sectional statistical analysis, without following the same donors. Cord blood beta clonotypes that were abundant carried fewer insertions, and memory repertoires showed no such trend.

The length of the CDR3 is 13 residues. Germline V gene sequence: CDR1 SQVTM, CDR2 ANQGSEA. V lost 4 bases and J 7 bases, leaving 17 bases between the germline ends. This clonotype showed up just a few times. Its antigen remains unknown. MiXCR, run by TCRdb on the 5' RACE reads, gives a single entry per CDR3 protein. This sample yields fewer than 900,000 distinct CDR3 sequences, of which 15% to 20% are seen a single time; over 10% belongs to the top ten. These same records also appear under a second study, on T cells expressing NK-cell markers.

The TCR comes from a woman in her late teens or twenties in good health. V and J are TRBV29-1 and TRBJ2-7; tentative D call: TRBD1 (6 bases). The sequencing sample was made of PBMCs. Here the CDR3 DNA reads TGCAGCGTTGGCCGCACAGGGTCAGGGGAGCAGTACTTC. It specifies CSVGRTGSGEQYF.